The 20 T cell receptor beta chains below all came from one sample that was sequenced in a study of blood T cell repertoires in COVID-19 (dated by TCRdb to 2019 to 2021). Library generation was performed with the immunoSEQ multiplex PCR assay. TCRdb provides this immuneACCESS table in a form limited to in-frame rearrangements. Some clones are lacking; in checked studies, under half of them reflect an unresolved V gene, and why the rest are absent is not known. This sample lists about 56,000 clones; 80% to 85% were detected once. The ten largest clones capture roughly 13% of the sample. The sequencing sample was made of peripheral blood. These TCRs come from a woman at least 80 years old with acute or convalescent COVID-19.

V and J are TRBV11-2 and TRBJ2-5; 10 bases match TRBD2. The germline V gene has CDR1 SGHAT and CDR2 FQNNGV. This CDR3 has 19 amino acids. Germline trimming cut 6 bases from V and 0 bases from J; bases unmatched to any gene: 16. CDR3 protein: CASSLKGLAGVTYQETQYF. Here the CDR3 DNA reads TGTGCCAGCAGTCTTAAGGGGCTAGCGGGGGTGACGTACCAAGAGACCCAGTACTTC. The whole variable domain, filled in from reference TRBV11-2 and TRBJ2-5, reads EAGVAQSPRYKIIEKRQSVAFWCNPISGHATLYWYQQILGQGPKLLIQFQNNGVVDDSQLPKDRFSAERLKGVDSTLKIQPAKLEDSAVYLCASSLKGLAGVTYQETQYFGPGTRLLVL.

This clone was counted once. The CDR3 region is CASSIWGGGLVGAFF. CDR3 in DNA: TGTGCCAGCAGCATATGGGGGGGCGGTCTTGTCGGAGCTTTCTTT. V gene TRBV5-4 combines with J gene TRBJ1-1; possible D gene TRBD1, 6 bases. V was trimmed by 4 bases and J by 10 bases, leaving 23 bases between them. The germline V gene encodes CDR1 SGHNT and CDR2 YYREEE (reference sequence). CDR3 length: 15 residues.

This clone was seen more than once but under ten times. This rearrangement joins TRBV7-9 to TRBJ1-4; 12 bases agree with TRBD1. Germline V gene lookup returns CDR1 SEHNR and CDR2 FQNEAQ (reference sequence). The V segment lost 4 bases and the J segment 1 base; nucleotides outside the gene matches: 4. The CDR3 totals 17 residues. The CDR3 DNA sequence: TGTGCCAGCAGCTCCCGGGACAGGGGGCTAACTAATGAAAAACTGTTTTTT. Translated, it gives CASSSRDRGLTNEKLFF.

The rearrangement joins TRBV10-2 to TRBJ1-5, with D uncertain. V lost 5 bases and J lost 7, with 12 bases in between. The CDR3 spans 13 residues. Germline CDR1 is WSHSY and CDR2 is SAAADI. The chain's CDR3 is CASSLLGEQPQHF. The CDR3 DNA follows: TGCGCCAGCAGTCTACTCGGGGAGCAGCCCCAGCATTTT.

V and J are TRBV6-1 and TRBJ1-2; the D is unclear. V lost 3 bases and J 7 bases, leaving 6 bases between the germline ends. CDR1 MNHNS and CDR2 SASEGT come from the germline V gene. CDR3 length: 11 residues. The CDR3: CASSEGSGYTF. In nucleotides, the CDR3 is TGTGCCAGCAGTGAGGGGAGTGGCTACACCTTC.

The gene calls are TRBV3-1 (or the pseudogene TRBV3-2) and TRBJ1-1, with TRBD1 matching 12 bases. CDR1 and CDR2 from the germline V gene are LGHDT and YNNKEL (reference sequence). The CDR3 totals 17 residues. The V and J ends lost 3 bases and 6 bases, in that order; junction bases with no gene match: 11. The CDR3 loop is CASSHSGTGGRRAEAFF. DNA of the CDR3: TGTGCCAGCAGCCATAGCGGGACAGGGGGCCGAAGGGCTGAAGCTTTCTTT.

The CDR3 DNA is TGTGCCAGCAGCTCCGACCGGGACAGGGGACGGGGCTACACCTTC. It is translated as CASSSDRDRGRGYTF. The J gene is TRBJ1-2, the V gene TRBV9; 10 bases align to TRBD1. The CDR3 has 15 residues. Per the germline V gene, CDR1 is SGDLS and CDR2 is YYNGEE. V lost 4 bases to trimming and J lost 8 bases; unmatched junction nucleotides: 11. Together with reference TRBV9 and TRBJ1-2, the CDR3 gives the full variable domain: DSGVTQTPKHLITATGQRVTLRCSPRSGDLSVYWYQQSLDQGLQFLIQYYNGEERAKGNILERFSAQQFPDLHSELNLSSLELGDSALYFCASSSDRDRGRGYTFGSGTRLTVV.

This clone was found once. The rearrangement links TRBV2 to TRBJ1-1; TRBD1 matches 7 bases. With V trimmed by 6 bases and J by 6 bases, 4 bases remained unmatched. The CDR3 sequence is 12 residues long. Germline V lookup: CDR1 SNHLY, CDR2 FYNNEI. The CDR3, as DNA: TGTGCCAGCAGCCGACAGGGACCTGAAGCTTTCTTT. Its translation: CASSRQGPEAFF.

This clone was recorded only once. The chain links TRBV29-1 to TRBJ2-2; D might be TRBD2 (6 bases). V dropped 3 bases and J dropped 7 bases, with 9 bases sitting between them. The germline CDR1 and CDR2 sequences are SQVTM and ANQGSEA. This CDR3 has 12 amino acids. The CDR3 nucleotides are TGCAGCGTTGAGTGGAGGGGCGGGGAGCTGTTTTTT. This translates into CSVEWRGGELFF.

The genes are TRBV5-1 and TRBJ2-5; 9 bases agree with TRBD2. The CDR3 loop spans 13 amino acids. Germline CDR1 reads SGHRS; CDR2 reads YFSETQ. The J segment lost 3 bases and the V segment lost 6 bases, leaving 3 bases of the junction unmatched. The CDR3 loop is CASTLAGKETQYF. The CDR3 bases are TGCGCCAGCACCCTAGCGGGGAAAGAGACCCAGTACTTC.

This clone showed up just once. The rearrangement joins TRBV19 to TRBJ1-6; 9 bases agree with TRBD1. The CDR3 consists of 14 residues. From germline, CDR1 is LNHDA and CDR2 SQIVND (reference sequence). The V segment lost 5 bases and the J segment 9 bases; nucleotides outside the gene matches: 5. Here the CDR3 reads CASSSGTGFSPLHF. In DNA form, the CDR3 reads TGTGCCAGTAGTTCCGGGACAGGGTTTTCACCCCTCCACTTT.

The chain uses TRBV2 and TRBJ1-2, with TRBD1 as a possible D gene (5 bases). CDR1 and CDR2 (germline): SNHLY, FYNNEI. V lost 8 bases and J lost 2, with 9 bases in between. This CDR3 is built from 12 residues. DNA of the CDR3: TGTGCCAGCCGAGCAGGGAACTATGGCTACACCTTC. Residues: CASRAGNYGYTF.

This chain joins TRBV7-2 and TRBJ1-1, with 10 bases aligning to TRBD1. Germline V gives CDR1 SGHTA, CDR2 FQGNSA. V trimming: 3 bases; J trimming: 6 bases; junction bases outside the gene matches: 4. The CDR3 is 14 amino acids. CDR3 DNA sequence: TGTGCCAGCAGCTTGGACAGGGGGTCGGCTGAAGCTTTCTTT. Amino acids: CASSLDRGSAEAFF.

V is TRBV30 and J is TRBJ1-5; no clear D gene. Germline-derived CDR1 and CDR2 are GTSNPN and SVGIG (reference sequence). The CDR3 has 13 amino acids. V gave up 0 bases and J gave up 5 bases, with 8 bases separating them. CDR3 DNA sequence: TGTGCCTGGAGTGTAGGCGGGGATCAGCCCCAGCATTTT. As protein: CAWSVGGDQPQHF.

V usage is TRBV6-1 and J usage is TRBJ1-1; D not certain. Looked up from germline, CDR1 is MNHNS and CDR2 is SASEGT. Deletions cut 2 bases from V and 1 base from J, with 5 bases between. This CDR3 comprises 13 residues. The CDR3 loop is CASSEQWNTEAFF. CDR3 DNA: TGTGCCAGCAGTGAACAGTGGAACACTGAAGCTTTCTTT.

This chain connects TRBV19 to TRBJ2-5; D is possibly TRBD2 (5 bases). This CDR3 region has 13 residues. V was pared by 5 bases and J by 3 bases, with 10 bases between. Germline loops: CDR1 LNHDA, CDR2 SQIVND (reference sequence). The CDR3 nucleotides read TGTGCCAGTAGTGGGAGTGCGGAAGAGACCCAGTACTTC. This codes for CASSGSAEETQYF.

The DNA for the CDR3 is TGTGCCATCAGTGACCTTCAGGGTACAGATACGCAGTATTTT. This codes for CAISDLQGTDTQYF. V and J are TRBV10-3 and TRBJ2-3, with a weak D call TRBD1 (5 bases). The CDR3 spans 14 residues. V was trimmed by 3 bases and J by 3 bases, leaving 10 bases between them. Germline CDR1 and CDR2: ENHRY and SYGVKD.

The CDR3 DNA is TGTGCCAGCAGTTTGGAGGGGGCCCTGAACACTGAAGCTTTCTTT. This encodes CASSLEGALNTEAFF. The chain is built from TRBV27 and TRBJ1-1, with 7 bases fitting TRBD1. Germline V gene data show CDR1 as MNHEY and CDR2 as SMNVEV (reference sequence). Trimming at V came to 3 bases and at J to 0 bases, leaving 4 bases not matched to a gene. The CDR3 spans 15 residues.

The chain employs TRBV5-1 and TRBJ2-1; the match to TRBD2 covers 10 bases. The CDR3 spans 14 residues. V lost 9 bases to trimming and J lost 5 bases; unmatched junction nucleotides: 8. Germline CDR1 is SGHRS and CDR2 is YFSETQ. The CDR3 coding sequence is TGCGCCACCTCTAGCGGGGGTCAAAACAATGAGCAGTTCTTC. It is translated as CATSSGGQNNEQFF.

This chain joins TRBV5-1 and TRBJ1-4, with D possibly TRBD1 on 5 matching bases. The germline V gene has CDR1 SGHRS and CDR2 YFSETQ. Trimming cost V 4 bases and J 8 bases, with 15 bases left between them. This CDR3 spans 14 amino acids. The CDR3 nucleotides are TGCGCCAGCAGCCGGGACTCCTTTGGCGAAAAACTGTTTTTT. It specifies CASSRDSFGEKLFF. The whole variable domain, remainder taken from reference TRBV5-1 and TRBJ1-4, is KAGVTQTPRYLIKTRGQQVTLSCSPISGHRSVSWYQQTPGQGLQFLFEYFSETQRNKGNFPGRFSGRQFSNSRSEMNVSTLELGDSALYLCASSRDSFGEKLFFGSGTQLSVL.